Listed here is a single T cell receptor beta chain. Antigen: not known. TCRdb recomputed calls from the RT-PCR reads with MiXCR, one row per CDR3 protein. The sample has roughly 570,000 distinct CDR3 sequences; 14% are singletons. This entry belongs to a study of response to subunit inactivated influenza vaccine. Study observations and caveats: There was a suggestion from the authors that each seasonal influenza vaccination recruits few new T cells.

This CDR3 region has 15 residues. The germline V and J ends were trimmed by 1 base and 4 bases, with 11 bases remaining between them. Per the germline V gene, CDR1 is LGHDT and CDR2 is YNNKEL (reference sequence). Sequencing was performed on PBMCs from blood, taken 12 days after vaccination. This sequence originates from a man aged 45 to 65 who received an inactivated influenza vaccine. The J gene is TRBJ1-3, the V gene TRBV3-1; D is ambiguous. This CDR3 reads CASSQASSRGNTIYF. The CDR3 DNA sequence: TGTGCCAGCAGCCAAGCCTCGTCGCGAGGAAACACCATATATTTT.